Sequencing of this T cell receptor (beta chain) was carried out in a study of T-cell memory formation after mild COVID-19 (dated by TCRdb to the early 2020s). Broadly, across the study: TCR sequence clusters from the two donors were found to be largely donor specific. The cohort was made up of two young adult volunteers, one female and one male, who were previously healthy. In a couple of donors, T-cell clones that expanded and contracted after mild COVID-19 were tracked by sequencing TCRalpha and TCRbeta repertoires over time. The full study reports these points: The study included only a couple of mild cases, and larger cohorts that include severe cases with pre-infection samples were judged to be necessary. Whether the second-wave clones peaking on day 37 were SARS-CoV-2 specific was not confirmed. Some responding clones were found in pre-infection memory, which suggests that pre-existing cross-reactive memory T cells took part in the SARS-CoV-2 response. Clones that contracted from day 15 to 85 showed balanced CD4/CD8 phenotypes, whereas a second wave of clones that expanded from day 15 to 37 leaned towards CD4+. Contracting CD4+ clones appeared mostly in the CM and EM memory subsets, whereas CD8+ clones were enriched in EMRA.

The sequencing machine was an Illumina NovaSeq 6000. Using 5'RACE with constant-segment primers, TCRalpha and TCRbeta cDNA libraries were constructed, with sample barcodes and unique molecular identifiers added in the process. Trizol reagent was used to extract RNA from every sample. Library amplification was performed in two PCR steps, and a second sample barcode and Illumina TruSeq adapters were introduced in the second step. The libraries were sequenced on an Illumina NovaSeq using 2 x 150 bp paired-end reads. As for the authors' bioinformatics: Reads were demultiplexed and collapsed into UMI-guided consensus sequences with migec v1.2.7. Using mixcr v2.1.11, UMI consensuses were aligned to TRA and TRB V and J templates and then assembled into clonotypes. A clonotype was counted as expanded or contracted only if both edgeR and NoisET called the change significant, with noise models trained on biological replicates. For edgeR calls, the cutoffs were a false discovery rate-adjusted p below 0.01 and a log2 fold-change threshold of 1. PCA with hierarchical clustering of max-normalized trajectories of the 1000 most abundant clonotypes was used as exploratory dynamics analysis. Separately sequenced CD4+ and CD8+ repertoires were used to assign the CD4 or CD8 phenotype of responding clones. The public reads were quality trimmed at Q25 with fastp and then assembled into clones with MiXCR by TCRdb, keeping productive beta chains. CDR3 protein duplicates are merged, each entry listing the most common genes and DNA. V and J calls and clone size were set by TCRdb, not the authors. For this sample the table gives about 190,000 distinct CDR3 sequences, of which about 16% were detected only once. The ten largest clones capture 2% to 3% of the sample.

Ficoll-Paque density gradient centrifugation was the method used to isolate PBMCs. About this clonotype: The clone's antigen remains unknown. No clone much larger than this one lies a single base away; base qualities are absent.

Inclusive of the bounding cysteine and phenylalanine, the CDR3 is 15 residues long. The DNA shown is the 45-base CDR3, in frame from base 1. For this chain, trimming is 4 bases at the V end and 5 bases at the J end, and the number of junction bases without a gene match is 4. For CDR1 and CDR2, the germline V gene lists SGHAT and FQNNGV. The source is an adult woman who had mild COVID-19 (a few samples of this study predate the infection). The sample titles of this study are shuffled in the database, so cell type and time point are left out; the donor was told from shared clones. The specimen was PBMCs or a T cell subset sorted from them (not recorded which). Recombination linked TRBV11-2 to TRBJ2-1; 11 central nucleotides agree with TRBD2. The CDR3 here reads CASSSLAGADNEQFF. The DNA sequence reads TGTGCCAGCAGCTCACTAGCGGGAGCGGACAATGAGCAGTTCTTC.